The entry below gives a single TCR beta chain sequence along with its context. TCRdb's table, derived via immunoSEQ multiplex PCR, lists solely in-frame clones and lacks some. In the table there are about 220,000 clones, roughly four fifths of which are singletons. V lost 5 bases and J lost 0, with 10 bases in between. This CDR3 is 15 amino acids long. CDR1 and CDR2 from the germline V gene are SEHNR and FQNEAQ (reference sequence). The sample comes from a study of blood T cell repertoires in COVID-19. The specimen sequenced was PBMCs or T cells enriched from blood (not recorded which). The chain combines TRBV7-9 with TRBJ1-4; possibly TRBD1 for D (5 bases). The receptor's source is a woman aged 55-70 years who had recovered from COVID-19. CDR3 protein: CASSASGTTNEKLFF. Here the CDR3 DNA reads TGTGCCAGCAGCGCCTCAGGGACAACTAATGAAAAACTGTTTTTT.